This T cell receptor (beta chain) was profiled in a study of T cells in Graves' hyperthyroidism and ophthalmopathy. Study results and caveats: The model identified upcoming ophthalmopathy a median approximately seven months ahead of onset. Also found in blood were most expanded thyroid clonotypes above 0.001.

The junction had 2 bases not matched to a gene; V was cut back by 4 bases and J by 3 bases. Germline V CDR1 and CDR2: SGDLS, YYNGEE. CDR3 length: 14 residues. This clonotype has a count of ten or more. Its antigen remains unknown. Uncontrolled infection, other autoimmune disease, pregnancy or lactation disqualified patients from enrolment. Diagnoses used clinical symptoms, serum thyroxine and TRAb, thyroid ultrasound and orbital computed tomography. Amplified TCR beta CDR3 regions came from RNA transcripts. Carried out on the TCR CDR3, a first-round RT-PCR used the HTBI primer set. TCRdb processed the multiplex PCR reads anew with MiXCR; each CDR3 protein has one entry. There are roughly 720,000 distinct CDR3 sequences in the sample; approximately 15% occur only once, and about 16% lies in the top ten.

The receptor was derived from a man between 50 and 59 years old with Graves' hyperthyroidism. This chain links TRBV9 with TRBJ2-1; 9 bases agree with TRBD1. Sequencing used blood. CDR3 DNA: TGTGCCAGCAGCCGGGACAGGGACTACAATGAGCAGTTCTTC. Translating gives CASSRDRDYNEQFF.